Listed below are T cell receptor beta chains from one sample, sequenced in a study of cytomegalovirus exposure and HLA in healthy donors. Data came from immunoSEQ multiplex PCR; TCRdb stores just in-frame clones and leaves some out. The sample carries over 150,000 clones, about four fifths recorded once. The sequencing input was PBMCs. The receptors derive from a man in his late teens or twenties in good health and CMV-seronegative. Both conserved end residues are part of each CDR3. Fields, in order: V gene, J gene, CDR3 length, clone size, D gene, CDR3 DNA, CDR3 protein. A D gene is named only where the DNA matches it firmly. Some rows have no size entry. The others give once, few or many, or a class for an expanded clone.

V: TRBV5-1
J: TRBJ1-2
length: 14
size: .
D: .
DNA: TGCGCCAGCAGCTTGGCGGTGGCAGGAAAAGGCTACACCTTC
CDR3: CASSLAVAGKGYTF

V: TRBV6-4
J: TRBJ2-2
length: 14
size: .
D: TRBD1
DNA: TGTGCCAGCAGTGAAACAGGGGACACCGGGGAGCTGTTTTTT
CDR3: CASSETGDTGELFF

V: TRBV28
J: TRBJ1-4
length: 15
size: .
D: .
DNA: TGTGCCAGCAGTCCTCACGGGACACCTCGCGAAAAACTGTTTTTT
CDR3: CASSPHGTPREKLFF

V: TRBV19
J: TRBJ2-7
length: 15
size: .
D: .
DNA: TGTGCCAGTTCGAATGCTGACTGGGGACTCTACGAGCAGTACTTC
CDR3: CASSNADWGLYEQYF

V: TRBV6-5
J: TRBJ1-2
length: 13
size: many
D: .
DNA: TGTGCCAGCAGTTACGACAGGCGCTGTGGCTACACCTTC
CDR3: CASSYDRRCGYTF

V: TRBV4-1
J: TRBJ1-4
length: 15
size: .
D: TRBD1
DNA: TGCGCCAGCAGCCAGCCGGGACAGACTAATGAAAAACTGTTTTTT
CDR3: CASSQPGQTNEKLFF

V: TRBV2
J: TRBJ1-3
length: 14
size: .
D: .
DNA: TGTGCCAGCAGTGGACAGATCTCTGGAAACACCATATATTTT
CDR3: CASSGQISGNTIYF

V: TRBV4-2
J: TRBJ1-1
length: 17
size: once
D: .
DNA: TGTGCCAGCGGGAAAGGGACTGCTGGGGGGAAAGGCACTGAAGCTTTCTTT
CDR3: CASGKGTAGGKGTEAFF

V: TRBV28
J: TRBJ2-2
length: 16
size: .
D: TRBD1
DNA: TGTGCCAGCGGAGTCGGGGACAGGCTGAACACCGGGGAGCTGTTTTTT
CDR3: CASGVGDRLNTGELFF

V: TRBV29-1
J: TRBJ2-3
length: 15
size: .
D: TRBD1
DNA: TGCAGCGTTGAACTAGGACAGGCCAACACAGATACGCAGTATTTT
CDR3: CSVELGQANTDTQYF

V: TRBV29-1
J: TRBJ2-2
length: 13
size: .
D: .
DNA: TGCAGCGTGGCAAACAGGGGGGGCGGGGAGCTGTTTTTT
CDR3: CSVANRGGGELFF

V: TRBV9
J: TRBJ1-2
length: 13
size: once
D: TRBD1
DNA: TGTGCCAGCAGCCCTGACAGGGCCCTCGGCTACACCTTC
CDR3: CASSPDRALGYTF

V: TRBV7-9
J: TRBJ1-4
length: 17
size: .
D: TRBD1
DNA: TGTGCCAGCAGCTTGGGACAGGGGGGAGCGGCTAATGAAAAACTGTTTTTT
CDR3: CASSLGQGGAANEKLFF

V: TRBV7-2
J: TRBJ2-5
length: 14
size: .
D: TRBD2
DNA: TGTGCCAGCAGCCTCACTAGCGGACAAGAGACCCAGTACTTC
CDR3: CASSLTSGQETQYF

V: TRBV21-1
J: TRBJ1-5
length: 13
size: few
D: .
DNA: TGTGCCGGACAGGGGGCCGGCAATCAGCCCCAGCATTTT
CDR3: CAGQGAGNQPQHF

V: TRBV7-8
J: TRBJ1-5
length: 17
size: .
D: .
DNA: TGTGCCAGCAGCTCCCCCCAGGACAGCCGGACCGGGCAGCCCCAGCATTTT
CDR3: CASSSPQDSRTGQPQHF

V: TRBV7-9
J: TRBJ2-7
length: 14
size: .
D: TRBD1
DNA: TGTGCCAGCAGCTTAGAGGGGACAGGTGGAGAGCAGTACTTC
CDR3: CASSLEGTGGEQYF

V: TRBV7-8
J: TRBJ1-1
length: 16
size: .
D: TRBD1
DNA: TGTGCCAGCAGCTTAGCGAACAGGGGATTGAACACTGAAGCTTTCTTT
CDR3: CASSLANRGLNTEAFF

V: TRBV6-1
J: TRBJ2-1
length: 14
size: .
D: TRBD2
DNA: TGTGCCAGCAGTGGGGGACTAGAGTTCAATGAGCAGTTCTTC
CDR3: CASSGGLEFNEQFF

V: TRBV7-9
J: TRBJ1-1
length: 14
size: .
D: .
DNA: TGTGCCAGCAGCCACCCCACAGTAAACACTGAAGCTTTCTTT
CDR3: CASSHPTVNTEAFF

V: TRBV11-2
J: TRBJ1-2
length: 14
size: .
D: TRBD1
DNA: TGTGCCAGCAGCCCCCGACAGGGGAACTATGGCTACACCTTC
CDR3: CASSPRQGNYGYTF

V: TRBV27
J: TRBJ2-1
length: 17
size: .
D: TRBD2
DNA: TGTGCCAGCAGTTTCGTTAGCGGGGGACCCGGGACAAATGAGCAGTTCTTC
CDR3: CASSFVSGGPGTNEQFF

V: TRBV11-3
J: TRBJ2-3
length: 15
size: few
D: .
DNA: TGTGCCAGCAGCCACGACAGCTATATGACAGATACGCAGTATTTT
CDR3: CASSHDSYMTDTQYF

V: TRBV21-1
J: TRBJ1-3
length: 17
size: .
D: .
DNA: TGTGCCAGCAGCATCGACCGGACAGGGTTTATTGGAAACACCATATATTTT
CDR3: CASSIDRTGFIGNTIYF

V: TRBV5-1
J: TRBJ2-1
length: 17
size: .
D: TRBD2
DNA: TGCGCCAGCAGTTGGGGACTAGCGGAGTCAATTTACAATGAGCAGTTCTTC
CDR3: CASSWGLAESIYNEQFF

V: TRBV19
J: TRBJ1-1
length: 14
size: .
D: .
DNA: TGTGCCAGTAGTTTGCGGGGGCCGAACACTGAAGCTTTCTTT
CDR3: CASSLRGPNTEAFF